The present entry profiles one T cell receptor (beta chain) with its context. The data stem from a study of T cell responses to AZD1222 COVID-19 vaccine. Measured with immunoSEQ multiplex PCR; TCRdb has only the in-frame clones, and not every one. The table has 100,000 to 150,000 clones, more than 85% seen once. The CDR3 consists of 15 residues. The germline V gene encodes CDR1 GTSNPN and CDR2 SVGIG (reference sequence). Unmatched junction bases numbered 5, after V lost 1 base and J lost 0 bases. The clonotype was recovered from an adult in good health. The starting material was peripheral blood, obtained on day 0 of AZD1222 vaccination. The rearrangement joins TRBV30 to TRBJ1-1; 7 bases agree with TRBD1. CDR3 loop: CAWSGQGVMNTEAFF. The CDR3 DNA sequence: TGTGCCTGGAGTGGACAGGGTGTAATGAACACTGAAGCTTTCTTT.